These 21 T cell receptor beta chains were sequenced from one sample in a study of shared clonotypes between healthy human individuals. TCRdb's copy holds only in-frame clones and misses some; the assay was immunoSEQ multiplex PCR. The sample holds 730,000 or so clones; 55% to 75% are singletons and the top ten take approximately 1.8%. The sample was memory CD4+ T cells sorted from blood. Sample subset: CD45RA-negative fraction. These receptors originate from a woman under 40 in good health.

This chain connects TRBV2 to TRBJ1-5; no clear D gene. With 2 bases removed from V and 4 bases from J, the gap between germline ends came to 9 bases. Germline V lookup: CDR1 SNHLY, CDR2 FYNNEI. The CDR3 spans 14 residues. The CDR3 protein is CASSESQRNQPQHF. DNA of the CDR3: TGTGCCAGCAGTGAAAGTCAGAGAAATCAGCCCCAGCATTTT.

This chain links TRBV5-1 with TRBJ2-3, with a possible D match to TRBD1 (6 bases). Germline CDR1 SGHRS, CDR2 YFSETQ. The CDR3 consists of 15 residues. Trimming removed 5 bases at V and 2 bases at J, with 15 bases between. CDR3 DNA: TGCGCCAGCAGGGATGCAGGACAGATCACAGATACGCAGTATTTT. It translates to CASRDAGQITDTQYF.

This chain uses TRBV7-9 with TRBJ2-1; TRBD1 aligns across 7 bases. The germline gives CDR1 SEHNR, CDR2 FQNEAQ (reference sequence). The CDR3 runs to 17 residues. V shed 0 bases and J 2 bases; nucleotides not matched to a gene: 7. The CDR3 sequence: CASSLAGIGTAYNEQFF. The CDR3, as DNA: TGTGCCAGCAGCTTAGCGGGTATAGGGACAGCCTACAATGAGCAGTTCTTC.

V and J are TRBV28 and TRBJ1-5, with a weak D call TRBD1 (5 bases). V lost 2 bases, J lost 8 bases, and 16 bases lay in between. Germline V gene data show CDR1 as MDHEN and CDR2 as SYDVKM. This CDR3 has 15 residues. CDR3 in amino acids: CASSLRAGVFKPQHF. CDR3 DNA sequence: TGTGCCAGCAGTTTACGTGCGGGGGTGTTCAAGCCCCAGCATTTT.

CDR3 nucleotide sequence: TGTGCCAGCAGGACTCAGGGGAACACAGATACGCAGTATTTT. Amino acid sequence: CASRTQGNTDTQYF. This sequence joins TRBV27 and TRBJ2-3; tentative D call: TRBD1 (6 bases). Per the germline V gene, CDR1 is MNHEY and CDR2 is SMNVEV (reference sequence). CDR3 length: 14 residues. Trimming cost V 6 bases and J 2 bases, with 12 bases left between them.

The rearrangement joins TRBV5-1 to TRBJ2-5, with a possible D match to TRBD2 (6 bases). Germline CDR1 reads SGHRS; CDR2 reads YFSETQ. V was cut by 3 bases and J by 5 bases, with 17 bases left in between. This CDR3 has 15 amino acids. The CDR3 DNA follows: TGCGCCAGCAGCTATGAGGGACTGGGCTGGGAGACCCAGTACTTC. Amino acids: CASSYEGLGWETQYF.

The chain couples TRBV18 to TRBJ1-2, with 8 nucleotides matching TRBD1. CDR1 is KGHSH and CDR2 is LQKENI in the germline V gene. The CDR3 is 14 amino acids. The V gene end was trimmed by 3 bases and the J gene end by 6 bases; junction bases not matched to a gene: 6. Here the CDR3 reads CASSPRTGSDGYTF. The DNA for the CDR3 is TGTGCCAGCTCACCTCGGACAGGGTCGGATGGCTACACCTTC. The entire variable domain, with the rest obtained from reference TRBV18 and TRBJ1-2, is as follows: NAGVMQNPRHLVRRRGQEARLRCSPMKGHSHVYWYRQLPEEGLKFMVYLQKENIIDESGMPKERFSAEFPKEGPSILRIQQVVRGDSAAYFCASSPRTGSDGYTFGSGTRLTVV.

About this clone: Within the sample, other DNA sequences also encode this same CDR3. This rearrangement joins TRBV7-2 to TRBJ1-2; tentatively, D is TRBD1 (5 bases). CDR3 length: 13 amino acids. The germline V gene encodes CDR1 SGHTA and CDR2 FQGNSA. The germline V and J ends were trimmed by 1 base and 5 bases, with 8 bases remaining between them. CDR3 sequence (DNA): TGTGCCAGCAGCTTAGACAGGACATATGGCTACACCTTC. Translated, it gives CASSLDRTYGYTF.

At least ten counts were recorded for this clone. The chain combines TRBV2 with TRBJ1-1; 7 nucleotides match TRBD1. Per the germline V gene, CDR1 is SNHLY and CDR2 is FYNNEI. There are 12 residues in the CDR3. V lost 8 bases to trimming and J lost 5 bases; unmatched junction nucleotides: 5. The CDR3 here is CASQTGRTEAFF. The CDR3 DNA follows: TGTGCCAGCCAGACAGGGAGGACTGAAGCTTTCTTT.

This clone occurred a few times. CDR3 protein: CAWSLIGGGPDTQYF. CDR3 nucleotide sequence: TGTGCCTGGAGCCTAATCGGCGGGGGGCCAGATACGCAGTATTTT. The chain combines TRBV30 with TRBJ2-3, with 8 bases identical to TRBD2. CDR3 size: 15 residues. V was pared by 3 bases and J by 4 bases, with 9 bases of the junction left unmatched. Germline V gene data show CDR1 as GTSNPN and CDR2 as SVGIG (reference sequence).

This rearrangement joins TRBV2 to TRBJ1-4; 8 positions match TRBD1. Germline V gives CDR1 SNHLY, CDR2 FYNNEI. J lost 6 bases, V lost 5 bases, and 5 bases had no gene match. The CDR3 spans 14 residues. CDR3 sequence: CASSFTGGDEKLFF. CDR3 DNA: TGTGCCAGCAGTTTTACAGGGGGAGATGAAAAACTGTTTTTT.

V and J are TRBV19 and TRBJ2-1; 9 bases agree with TRBD2. CDR1 is LNHDA and CDR2 is SQIVND in the germline V gene (reference sequence). The CDR3 contains 17 residues. V lost 3 bases to trimming and J lost 4 bases; unmatched junction nucleotides: 10. CDR3 sequence reads: CASSIDFSSGAYNEQFF. DNA of the CDR3: TGTGCCAGTAGTATCGATTTTTCTAGCGGGGCTTACAATGAGCAGTTCTTC. The full variable domain, completed using reference TRBV19 and TRBJ2-1, is DGGITQSPKYLFRKEGQNVTLSCEQNLNHDAMYWYRQDPGQGLRLIYYSQIVNDFQKGDIAEGYSVSREKKESFPLTVTSAQKNPTAFYLCASSIDFSSGAYNEQFFGPGTRLTVL.

This chain joins TRBV18 and TRBJ2-2; D is ambiguous. V was cut by 4 bases and J by 4 bases, with 10 bases left in between. Germline loops: CDR1 KGHSH, CDR2 LQKENI. This CDR3 has 14 residues. The CDR3, as DNA: TGTGCCAGCTCACAAACACGGAGCACCGGGGAGCTGTTTTTT. Translated: CASSQTRSTGELFF.

A word on this clone: This same CDR3 is encoded by further DNA sequences in the sample. V usage is TRBV19 and J usage is TRBJ2-5; 8 bases line up with TRBD2. CDR1 and CDR2 from the germline V gene are LNHDA and SQIVND (reference sequence). The J segment lost 5 bases and the V segment lost 3 bases, leaving 8 bases of the junction unmatched. There are 15 residues in the CDR3. The CDR3 nucleotides read TGTGCCAGTAGTATCGGACTAGCTGGGGGGGAGACCCAGTACTTC. It yields the protein CASSIGLAGGETQYF.

The chain carries TRBV29-1 and TRBJ2-1, with a tentative D call TRBD2 (5 bases). Per germline, CDR1 SQVTM and CDR2 ANQGSEA. Trimming stripped 7 bases from V and 7 bases from J, with 26 bases between. The CDR3 has 16 residues. In DNA form, the CDR3 reads TGCAGCGCCTCCAAGGGTCGGACTTCCCGAATAAATGAGCAGTTCTTC. It yields the protein CSASKGRTSRINEQFF.

The CDR3 region is CASSSATIYIQYF. In nucleotides, the CDR3 is TGTGCCAGCAGTTCGGCCACAATCTACATTCAGTACTTC. The chain carries TRBV2 and TRBJ2-4; D gene uncertain. Germline CDR1 SNHLY, CDR2 FYNNEI. The V end lost 5 bases, the J end lost 8 bases, and 13 bases lay between the germline ends. The CDR3 loop spans 13 amino acids. Looking up the rest from reference TRBV2 and TRBJ2-4 gives the full variable domain: EPEVTQTPSHQVTQMGQEVILRCVPISNHLYFYWYRQILGQKVEFLVSFYNNEISEKSEIFDDQFSVERPDGSNFTLKIRSTKLEDSAMYFCASSSATIYIQYFGAGTRLSVL.

This clone occurred once. V gene TRBV18 combines with J gene TRBJ2-4; the match to TRBD1 covers 7 bases. Germline V gene data show CDR1 as KGHSH and CDR2 as LQKENI. Trimming cost V 2 bases and J 4 bases; bases outside gene matches: 5. The CDR3 extends over 15 amino acids. CDR3 amino acids: CASSPGTVEKNIQYF. CDR3 nucleotides: TGTGCCAGCTCACCAGGGACAGTTGAGAAAAACATTCAGTACTTC.

The V gene is TRBV5-1, the J gene TRBJ2-1; a possible D gene is TRBD1 (6 bases). The CDR3 is 13 amino acids. Trimming left V 4 bases short and J 9 bases short, with 14 bases between. CDR1 and CDR2 (germline): SGHRS, YFSETQ. CDR3: CASSVQQGTEQFF. Here the CDR3 DNA reads TGCGCCAGCAGCGTCCAGCAGGGGACTGAGCAGTTCTTC.

This clone has more than one count but fewer than ten. The rearrangement joins TRBV28 to TRBJ1-5; 7 bases are shared with TRBD1. The trim removed 5 bases at V and 3 bases at J, leaving 7 bases unmatched. CDR1 is MDHEN, CDR2 SYDVKM, per germline. The CDR3 has 15 residues. CDR3 sequence: CASSPTGQPNQPQHF. Here the CDR3 DNA reads TGTGCCAGCAGTCCGACGGGACAGCCCAATCAGCCCCAGCATTTT.

The V call is TRBV7-9, the J call TRBJ1-3, with D unclear. The V end was cut by 5 bases, the J end by 0 bases, with 8 bases between. The CDR3 spans 14 residues. Germline lookup yields CDR1 SEHNR and CDR2 FQNEAQ (reference sequence). The CDR3 here is CASSTLNSGNTIYF. CDR3 coding DNA: TGTGCCAGCAGCACACTCAACTCTGGAAACACCATATATTTT.

This clone appeared a few times. The chain employs TRBV7-3 and TRBJ2-3; TRBD2 agrees at 8 bases. The trim removed 4 bases at V and 3 bases at J, leaving 6 bases unmatched. CDR3 size: 15 residues. CDR1 is SGHTA, CDR2 FQGTGA, per germline. The CDR3 bases are TGTGCCAGCAGCTACACCGGGACTAGTACAGATACGCAGTATTTT. The encoded protein is CASSYTGTSTDTQYF.